This TCR beta chain was obtained from a study of identical twins. CDR3 length equals 15 residues. V shed 1 base and J shed 5 bases, with 12 bases lying between them. Germline CDR1 and CDR2: KGHSH and LQKENI. MiXCR was run by TCRdb on the 5' RACE reads, yielding one entry per CDR3 protein. Found here are hundreds of thousands of distinct CDR3 sequences, about a fifth of them singletons; the top ten hold approximately 0.48%. These records were also assigned to another study, of yellow fever vaccine responses in identical twins.

This receptor was identified in a young woman in good health. The V call is TRBV18, the J call TRBJ2-1; maybe TRBD1 (5 bases). The sequenced sample was CD4+ T cells sorted from blood. The chain's CDR3 is CASSPRGGANNEQFF. Written as DNA, the CDR3 is TGTGCCAGCTCACCACGGGGCGGAGCCAACAATGAGCAGTTCTTC.